At least ten counts were recorded for the clone carrying this T cell receptor (beta chain). The sample comes from a study of T cells in Graves' hyperthyroidism and ophthalmopathy. Amplified regions were TCR beta CDR3 sequences from RNA transcripts. When the TCR CDR3 underwent first-round RT-PCR, the HTBI primer set was used. TCRdb re-called the multiplex PCR reads through MiXCR, storing one row per CDR3 protein. The repertoire consists of about half a million distinct CDR3 sequences, with approximately 16% occurring once and the leading ten covering around 28%. V lost 6 bases and J 5 bases, leaving 15 bases between the germline ends. The germline gives CDR1 SGHRS, CDR2 YFSETQ. This CDR3 has 13 residues.

The chain is built from TRBV5-1 and TRBJ2-7; the D is unclear. This clonotype was sampled from a woman aged 25 to 45 with Graves' ophthalmopathy. The sample taken for sequencing was blood. CDR3 in DNA: TGCGCCAGCACCGCTGACTTTCCCAACGAGCAGTACTTC. Amino acids: CASTADFPNEQYF.